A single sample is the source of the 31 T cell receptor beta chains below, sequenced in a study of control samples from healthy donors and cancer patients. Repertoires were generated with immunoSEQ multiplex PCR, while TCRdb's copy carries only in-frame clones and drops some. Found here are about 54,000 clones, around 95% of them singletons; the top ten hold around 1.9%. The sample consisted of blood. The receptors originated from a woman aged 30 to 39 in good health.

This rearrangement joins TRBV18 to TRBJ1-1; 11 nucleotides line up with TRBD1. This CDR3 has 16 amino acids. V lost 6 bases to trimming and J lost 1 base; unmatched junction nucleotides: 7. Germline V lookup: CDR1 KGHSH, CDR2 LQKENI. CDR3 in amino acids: CASSLDRGQGNTEAFF. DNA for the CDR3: TGTGCCAGCTCGTTGGACAGGGGGCAAGGGAACACTGAAGCTTTCTTT.

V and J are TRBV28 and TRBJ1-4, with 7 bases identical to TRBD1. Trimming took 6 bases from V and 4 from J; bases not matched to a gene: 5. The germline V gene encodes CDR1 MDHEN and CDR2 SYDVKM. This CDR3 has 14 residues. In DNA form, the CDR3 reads TGTGCCAGCAGCCTTTCAGGGGGTAATGAAAAACTGTTTTTT. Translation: CASSLSGGNEKLFF.

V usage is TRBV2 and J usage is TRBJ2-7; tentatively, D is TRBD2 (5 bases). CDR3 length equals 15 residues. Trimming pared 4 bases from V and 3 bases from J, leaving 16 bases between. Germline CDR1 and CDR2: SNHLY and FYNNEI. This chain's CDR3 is CASSVGENLNYEQYF. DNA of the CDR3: TGTGCCAGCAGTGTGGGAGAGAACCTAAACTACGAGCAGTACTTC.

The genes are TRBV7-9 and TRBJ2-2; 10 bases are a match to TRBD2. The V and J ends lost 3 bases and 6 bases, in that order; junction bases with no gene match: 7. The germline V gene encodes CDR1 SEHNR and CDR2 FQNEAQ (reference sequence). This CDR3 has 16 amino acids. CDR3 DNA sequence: TGTGCCAGCAGCTTCCTAAAGCTAGCGGGAGCCGGGGAGCTGTTTTTT. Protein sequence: CASSFLKLAGAGELFF.

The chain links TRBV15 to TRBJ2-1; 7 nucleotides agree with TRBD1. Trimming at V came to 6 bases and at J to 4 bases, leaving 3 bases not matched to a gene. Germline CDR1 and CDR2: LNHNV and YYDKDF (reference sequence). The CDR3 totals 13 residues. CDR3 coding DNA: TGTGCCACCAGACTCAGGGGGTACAATGAGCAGTTCTTC. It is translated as CATRLRGYNEQFF.

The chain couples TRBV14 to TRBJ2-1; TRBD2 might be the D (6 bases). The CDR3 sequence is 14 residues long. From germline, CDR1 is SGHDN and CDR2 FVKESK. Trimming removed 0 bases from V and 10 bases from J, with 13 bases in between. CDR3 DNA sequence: TGTGCCAGCAGCCAAGATCTTTGGGGAGGAGAGCAGTTCTTC. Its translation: CASSQDLWGGEQFF.

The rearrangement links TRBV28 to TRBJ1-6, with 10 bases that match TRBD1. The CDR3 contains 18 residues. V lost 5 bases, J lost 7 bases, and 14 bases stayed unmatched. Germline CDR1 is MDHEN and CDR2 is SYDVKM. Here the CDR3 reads CASSLRQGALMGNSPLHF. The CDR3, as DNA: TGTGCCAGCAGTCTTCGACAGGGGGCCCTAATGGGGAATTCACCCCTCCACTTT.

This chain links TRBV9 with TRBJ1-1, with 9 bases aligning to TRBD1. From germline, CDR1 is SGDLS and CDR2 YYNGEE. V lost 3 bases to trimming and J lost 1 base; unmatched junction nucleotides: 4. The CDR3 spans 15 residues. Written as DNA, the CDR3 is TGTGCCAGCAGCGCTCGGACAGGGGAGAACACTGAAGCTTTCTTT. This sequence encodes CASSARTGENTEAFF. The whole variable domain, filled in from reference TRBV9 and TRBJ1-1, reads DSGVTQTPKHLITATGQRVTLRCSPRSGDLSVYWYQQSLDQGLQFLIQYYNGEERAKGNILERFSAQQFPDLHSELNLSSLELGDSALYFCASSARTGENTEAFFGQGTRLTVV.

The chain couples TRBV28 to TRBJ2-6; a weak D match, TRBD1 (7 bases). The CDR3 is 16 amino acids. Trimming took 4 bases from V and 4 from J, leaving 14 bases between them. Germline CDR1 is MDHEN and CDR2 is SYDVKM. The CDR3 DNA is TGTGCCAGCAGTTCAACAGGGGCGGGAGGGGCCAACGTCCTGACTTTC. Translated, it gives CASSSTGAGGANVLTF. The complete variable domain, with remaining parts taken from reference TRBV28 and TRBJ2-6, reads DVKVTQSSRYLVKRTGEKVFLECVQDMDHENMFWYRQDPGLGLRLIYFSYDVKMKEKGDIPEGYSVSREKKERFSLILESASTNQTSMYLCASSSTGAGGANVLTFGAGSRLTVL.

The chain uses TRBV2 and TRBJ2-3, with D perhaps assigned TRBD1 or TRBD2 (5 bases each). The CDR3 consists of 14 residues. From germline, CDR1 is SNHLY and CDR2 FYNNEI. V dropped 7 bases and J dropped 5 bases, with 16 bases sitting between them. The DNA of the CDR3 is TGTGCCAGCACCGAGGGGCCCTCGGTAGATACGCAGTATTTT. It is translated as CASTEGPSVDTQYF.

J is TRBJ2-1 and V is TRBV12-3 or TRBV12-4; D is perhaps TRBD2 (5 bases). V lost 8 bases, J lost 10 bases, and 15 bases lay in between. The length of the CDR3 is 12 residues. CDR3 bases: TGTGCCAGCCAAGGACTGGTTCGAGAGCAGTTCTTC. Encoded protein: CASQGLVREQFF.

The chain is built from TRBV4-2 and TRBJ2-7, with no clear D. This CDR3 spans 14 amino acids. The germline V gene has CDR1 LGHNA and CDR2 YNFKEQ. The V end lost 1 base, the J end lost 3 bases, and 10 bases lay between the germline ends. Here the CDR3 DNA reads TGTGCCAGCAGCCAAGCCTCGACCGGCTACGAGCAGTACTTC. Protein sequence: CASSQASTGYEQYF.

This CDR3 reads CASRTGATEAFF. The CDR3 DNA reads as TGTGCCAGCAGGACAGGGGCCACTGAAGCTTTCTTT. The V and J genes are TRBV27 and TRBJ1-1; 8 bases are a match to TRBD1. This CDR3 region has 12 residues. Germline assignment: CDR1 MNHEY and CDR2 SMNVEV (reference sequence). V trimming: 6 bases; J trimming: 4 bases; junction bases outside the gene matches: 1.

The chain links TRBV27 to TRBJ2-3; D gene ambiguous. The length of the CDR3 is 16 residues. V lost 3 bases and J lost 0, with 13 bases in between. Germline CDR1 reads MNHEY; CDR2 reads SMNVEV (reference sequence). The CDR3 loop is CASSFLLPDSTDTQYF. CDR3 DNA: TGTGCCAGCAGTTTCCTATTACCCGACAGCACAGATACGCAGTATTTT.

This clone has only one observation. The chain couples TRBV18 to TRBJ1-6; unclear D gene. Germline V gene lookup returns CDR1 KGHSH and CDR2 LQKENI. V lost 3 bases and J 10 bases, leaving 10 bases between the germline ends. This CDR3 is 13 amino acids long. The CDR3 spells CASSPGPESPLHF. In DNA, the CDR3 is TGTGCCAGCTCACCCGGACCAGAATCACCCCTCCACTTT.

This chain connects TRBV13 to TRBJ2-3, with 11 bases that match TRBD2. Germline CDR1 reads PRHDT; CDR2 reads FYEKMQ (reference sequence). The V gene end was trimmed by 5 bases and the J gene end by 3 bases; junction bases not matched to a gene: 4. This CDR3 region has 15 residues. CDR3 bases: TGTGCCAGCAGCATAGCGGGAGGGCCGACAGATACGCAGTATTTT. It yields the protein CASSIAGGPTDTQYF.

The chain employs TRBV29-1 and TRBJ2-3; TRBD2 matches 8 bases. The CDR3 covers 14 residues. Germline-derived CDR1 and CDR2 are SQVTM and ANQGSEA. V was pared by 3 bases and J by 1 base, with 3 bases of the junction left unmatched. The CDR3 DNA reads TGCAGCGTTGATTACGGGAGGGGCACAGATACGCAGTATTTT. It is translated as CSVDYGRGTDTQYF.

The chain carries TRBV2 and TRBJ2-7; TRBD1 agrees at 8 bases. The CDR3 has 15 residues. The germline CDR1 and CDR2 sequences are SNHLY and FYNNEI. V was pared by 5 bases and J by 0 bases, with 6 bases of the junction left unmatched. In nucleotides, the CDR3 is TGTGCCAGCAGTACCCCCGGGACAGGCTCCTACGAGCAGTACTTC. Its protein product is CASSTPGTGSYEQYF.

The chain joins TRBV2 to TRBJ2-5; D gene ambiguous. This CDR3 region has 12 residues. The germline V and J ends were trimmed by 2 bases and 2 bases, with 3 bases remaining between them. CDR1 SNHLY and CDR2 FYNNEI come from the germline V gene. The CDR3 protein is CASSEWQETQYF. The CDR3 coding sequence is TGTGCCAGCAGTGAATGGCAAGAGACCCAGTACTTC.

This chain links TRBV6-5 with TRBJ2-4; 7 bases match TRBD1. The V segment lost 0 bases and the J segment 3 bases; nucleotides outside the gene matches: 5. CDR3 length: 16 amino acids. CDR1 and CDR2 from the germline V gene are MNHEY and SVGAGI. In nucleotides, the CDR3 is TGTGCCAGCAGTTACTCGGTAGACAGGGTCAAAAACATTCAGTACTTC. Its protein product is CASSYSVDRVKNIQYF.

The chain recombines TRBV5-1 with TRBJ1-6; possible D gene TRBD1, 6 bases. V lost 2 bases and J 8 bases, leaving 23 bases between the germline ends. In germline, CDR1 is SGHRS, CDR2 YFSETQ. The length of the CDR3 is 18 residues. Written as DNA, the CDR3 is TGCGCCAGCAGCTTCGTCGGGACATCCTTCCCCGCCGATTCACCCCTCCACTTT. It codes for CASSFVGTSFPADSPLHF.

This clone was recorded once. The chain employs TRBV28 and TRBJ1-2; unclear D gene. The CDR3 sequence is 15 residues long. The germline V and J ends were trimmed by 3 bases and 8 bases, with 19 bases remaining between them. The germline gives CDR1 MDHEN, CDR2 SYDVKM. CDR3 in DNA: TGTGCCAGCAGTTTTAGGGCCTTCCCCCTTGACGGCTACACCTTC. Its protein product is CASSFRAFPLDGYTF.

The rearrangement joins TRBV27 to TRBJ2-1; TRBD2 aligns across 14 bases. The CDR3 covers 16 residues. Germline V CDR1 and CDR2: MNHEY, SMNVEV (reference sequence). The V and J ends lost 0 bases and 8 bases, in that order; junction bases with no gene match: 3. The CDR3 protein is CASSLSPGLAGDEQFF. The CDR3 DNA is TGTGCCAGCAGTTTATCCCCGGGACTAGCGGGAGATGAGCAGTTCTTC.

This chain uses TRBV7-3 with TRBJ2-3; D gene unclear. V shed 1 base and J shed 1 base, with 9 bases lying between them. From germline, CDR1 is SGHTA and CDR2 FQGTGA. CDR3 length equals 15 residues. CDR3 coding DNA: TGTGCCAGCAGCTTAAATAGGCAAGGCACAGATACGCAGTATTTT. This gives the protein CASSLNRQGTDTQYF.

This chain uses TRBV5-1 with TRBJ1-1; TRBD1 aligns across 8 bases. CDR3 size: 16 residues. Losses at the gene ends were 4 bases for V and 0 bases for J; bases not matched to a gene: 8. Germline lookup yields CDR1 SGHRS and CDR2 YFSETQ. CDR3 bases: TGCGCCAGCAGCACCGGACAGGGCCACATGAACACTGAAGCTTTCTTT. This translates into CASSTGQGHMNTEAFF.

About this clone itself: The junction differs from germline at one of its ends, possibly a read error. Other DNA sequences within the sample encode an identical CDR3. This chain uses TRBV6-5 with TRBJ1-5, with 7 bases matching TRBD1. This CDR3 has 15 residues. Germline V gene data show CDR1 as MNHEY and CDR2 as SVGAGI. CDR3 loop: CASSRTGPHHKPQHF. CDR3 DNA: TGTGCTAGCAGTAGGACAGGTCCGCATCATAAGCCCCAGCATTTT.

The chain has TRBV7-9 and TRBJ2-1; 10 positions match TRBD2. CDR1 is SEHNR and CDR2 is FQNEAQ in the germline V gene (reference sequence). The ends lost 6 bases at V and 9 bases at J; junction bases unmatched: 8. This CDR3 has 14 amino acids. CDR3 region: CASSSSGTSVEQFF. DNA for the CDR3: TGTGCCAGCAGTTCCTCCGGGACTAGCGTTGAGCAGTTCTTC.

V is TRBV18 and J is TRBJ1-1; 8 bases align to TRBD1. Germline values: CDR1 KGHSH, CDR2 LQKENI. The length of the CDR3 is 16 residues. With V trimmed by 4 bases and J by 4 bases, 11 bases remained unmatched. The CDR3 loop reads CASSHGQGSFGTEAFF. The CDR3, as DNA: TGTGCCAGCTCACATGGACAGGGATCTTTTGGCACTGAAGCTTTCTTT.

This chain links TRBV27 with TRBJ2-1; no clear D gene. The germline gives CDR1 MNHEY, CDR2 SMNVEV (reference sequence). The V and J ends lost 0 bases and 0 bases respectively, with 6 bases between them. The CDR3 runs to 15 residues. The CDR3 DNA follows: TGTGCCAGCAGTTTATCTGCTAGCTCCTACAATGAGCAGTTCTTC. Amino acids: CASSLSASSYNEQFF.

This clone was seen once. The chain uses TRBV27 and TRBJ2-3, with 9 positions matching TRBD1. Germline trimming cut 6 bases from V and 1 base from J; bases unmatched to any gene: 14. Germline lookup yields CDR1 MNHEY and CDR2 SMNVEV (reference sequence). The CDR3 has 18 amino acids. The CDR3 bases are TGTGCCAGCAGCACCCGAACACCGGGACAGGGCGGCACAGATACGCAGTATTTT. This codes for CASSTRTPGQGGTDTQYF.

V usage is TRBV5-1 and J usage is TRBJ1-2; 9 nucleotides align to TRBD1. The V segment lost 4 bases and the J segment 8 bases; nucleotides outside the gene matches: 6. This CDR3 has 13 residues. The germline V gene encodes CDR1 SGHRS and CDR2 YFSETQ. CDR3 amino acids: CASSPGTGIGYTF. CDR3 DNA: TGCGCCAGCAGCCCCGGGACAGGGATCGGCTACACCTTC.